The clone carrying this T cell receptor beta chain was detected many times. The CDR3 spans 16 residues. The J segment lost 0 bases and the V segment lost 7 bases, leaving 11 bases of the junction unmatched. Full-length variable regions came from constant-region reverse primers plus semi-nested Nested Universal Primer A PCR. TCRdb reprocessed the 5' RACE reads via MiXCR and lists one record per CDR3 protein. The sample includes 6,500 to 10,000 distinct CDR3 sequences, approximately 15% seen only once; the top ten take about 3.5%. The V call is TRBV12-3 or TRBV12-4, the J call TRBJ1-1; 7 nucleotides line up with TRBD1. Sequencing was done on a sample of memory CD4+ T cells sorted from blood. Sample subset: memory CD4+ T cells, CD4+CD45RO+CD25-. The TCR was taken from a female donor with breast cancer. Written as DNA, the CDR3 is TGTGCCAGCAATCTTCGACAGGGCCTAATGAACACTGAAGCTTTCTTT. It yields the protein CASNLRQGLMNTEAFF.